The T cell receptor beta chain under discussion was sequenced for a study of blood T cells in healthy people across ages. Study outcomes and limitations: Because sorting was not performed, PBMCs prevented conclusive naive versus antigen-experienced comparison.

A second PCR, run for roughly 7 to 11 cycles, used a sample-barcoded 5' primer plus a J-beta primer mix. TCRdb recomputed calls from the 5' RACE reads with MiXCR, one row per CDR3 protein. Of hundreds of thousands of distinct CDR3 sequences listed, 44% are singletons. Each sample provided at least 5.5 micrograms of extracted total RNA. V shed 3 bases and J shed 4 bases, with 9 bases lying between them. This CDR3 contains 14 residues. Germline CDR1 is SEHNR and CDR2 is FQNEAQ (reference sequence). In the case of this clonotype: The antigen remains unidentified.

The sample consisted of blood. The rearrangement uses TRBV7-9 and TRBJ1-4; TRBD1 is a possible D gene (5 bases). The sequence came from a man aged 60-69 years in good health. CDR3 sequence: CASSFGGNNEKLFF. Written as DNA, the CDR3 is TGTGCCAGCAGCTTTGGGGGAAATAATGAAAAACTGTTTTTT. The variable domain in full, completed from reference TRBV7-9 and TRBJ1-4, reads DTGVSQNPRHKITKRGQNVTFRCDPISEHNRLYWYRQTLGQGPEFLTYFQNEAQLEKSRLLSDRFSAERPKGSFSTLEIQRTEQGDSAMYLCASSFGGNNEKLFFGSGTQLSVL.